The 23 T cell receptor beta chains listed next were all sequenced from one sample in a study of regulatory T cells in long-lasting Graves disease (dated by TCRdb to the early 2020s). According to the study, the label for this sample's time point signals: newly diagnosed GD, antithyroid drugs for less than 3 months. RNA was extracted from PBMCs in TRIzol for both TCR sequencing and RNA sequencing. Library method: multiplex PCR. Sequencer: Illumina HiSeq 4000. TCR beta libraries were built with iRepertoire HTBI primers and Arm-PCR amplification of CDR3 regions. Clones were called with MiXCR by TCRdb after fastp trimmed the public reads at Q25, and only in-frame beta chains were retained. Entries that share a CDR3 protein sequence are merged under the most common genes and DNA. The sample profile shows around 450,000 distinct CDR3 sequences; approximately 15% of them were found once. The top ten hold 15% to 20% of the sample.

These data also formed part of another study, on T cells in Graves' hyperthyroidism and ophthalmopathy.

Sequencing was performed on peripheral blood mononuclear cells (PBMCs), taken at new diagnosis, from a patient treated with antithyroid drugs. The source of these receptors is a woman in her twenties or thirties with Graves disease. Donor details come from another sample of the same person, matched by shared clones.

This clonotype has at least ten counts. The CDR3 bases are TGCGCCAGCAGCTACGGACAGGGAGACTATGGCTACACCTTC. Its protein product is CASSYGQGDYGYTF. The gene calls are TRBV5-1 and TRBJ1-2, with TRBD1 identical over 8 bases. CDR3 size: 14 residues. V was clipped by 3 bases and J by 3 bases; unmatched bases: 4. The germline CDR1 and CDR2 sequences are SGHRS and YFSETQ.

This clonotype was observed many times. CDR3 in amino acids: CSAKIPGGNGYTF. CDR3 bases: TGCAGTGCCAAAATCCCAGGGGGCAATGGCTACACCTTC. V is TRBV20-1 and J is TRBJ1-2, with TRBD1 matching 8 bases. From germline, CDR1 is DFQATT and CDR2 SNEGSKA (reference sequence). CDR3 length equals 13 residues. V lost 6 bases, J lost 6 bases, and 9 bases stayed unmatched.

The CDR3 sequence is CASSTGTVSYNEQFF. The CDR3 DNA reads as TGTGCCAGCAGCACCGGGACAGTGTCCTACAATGAGCAGTTCTTC. The chain couples TRBV11-2 to TRBJ2-1; 7 bases fit TRBD1. The CDR3 runs 15 residues. Germline V gene sequence: CDR1 SGHAT, CDR2 FQNNGV. J was trimmed by 1 base and V by 5 bases; bases with no gene match: 5.

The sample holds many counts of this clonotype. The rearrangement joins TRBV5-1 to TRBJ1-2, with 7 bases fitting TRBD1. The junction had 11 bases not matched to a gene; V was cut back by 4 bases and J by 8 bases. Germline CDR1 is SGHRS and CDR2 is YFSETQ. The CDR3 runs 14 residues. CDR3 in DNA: TGCGCCAGCAGCGCGGGGACAGTTCTGGAAGGCTACACCTTC. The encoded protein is CASSAGTVLEGYTF.

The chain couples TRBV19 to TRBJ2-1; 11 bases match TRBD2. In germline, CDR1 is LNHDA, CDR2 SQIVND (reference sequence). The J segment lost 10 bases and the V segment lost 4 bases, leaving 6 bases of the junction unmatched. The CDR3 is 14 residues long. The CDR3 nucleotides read TGTGCCAGTAGTAGGGCCGGGACTAGCGGCGAGCAGTTCTTC. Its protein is CASSRAGTSGEQFF.

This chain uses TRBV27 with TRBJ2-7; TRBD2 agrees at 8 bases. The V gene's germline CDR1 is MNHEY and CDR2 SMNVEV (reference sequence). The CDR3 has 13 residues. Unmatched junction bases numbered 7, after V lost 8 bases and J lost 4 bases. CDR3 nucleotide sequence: TGTGCCAGCCGGGAGGGAGGGTCATACGAGCAGTACTTC. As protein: CASREGGSYEQYF.

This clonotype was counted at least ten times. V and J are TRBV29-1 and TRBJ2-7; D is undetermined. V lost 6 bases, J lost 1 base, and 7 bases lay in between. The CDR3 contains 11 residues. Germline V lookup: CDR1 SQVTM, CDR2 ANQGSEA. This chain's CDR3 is CSVQLSYEQYF. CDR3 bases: TGCAGCGTACAGTTGTCCTACGAGCAGTACTTC.

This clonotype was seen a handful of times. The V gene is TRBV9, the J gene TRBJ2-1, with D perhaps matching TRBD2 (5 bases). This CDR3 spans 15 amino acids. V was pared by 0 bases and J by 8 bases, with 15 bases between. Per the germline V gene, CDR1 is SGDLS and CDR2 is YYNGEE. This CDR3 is CASSVADFPGDEQFF. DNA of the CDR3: TGTGCCAGCAGCGTAGCGGACTTTCCAGGAGATGAGCAGTTCTTC.

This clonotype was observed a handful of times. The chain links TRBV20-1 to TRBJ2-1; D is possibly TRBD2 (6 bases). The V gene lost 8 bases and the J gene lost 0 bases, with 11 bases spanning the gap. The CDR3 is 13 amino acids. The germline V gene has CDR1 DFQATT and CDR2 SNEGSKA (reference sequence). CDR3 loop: CSCGGPSYNEQFF. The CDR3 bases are TGCAGTTGCGGAGGGCCCTCCTACAATGAGCAGTTCTTC.

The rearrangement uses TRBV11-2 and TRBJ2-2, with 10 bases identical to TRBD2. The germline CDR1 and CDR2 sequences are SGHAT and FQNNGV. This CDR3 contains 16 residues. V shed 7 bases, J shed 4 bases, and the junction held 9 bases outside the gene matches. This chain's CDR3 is CASIPRASGGTGELFF. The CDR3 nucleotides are TGTGCCAGCATCCCGCGGGCTAGCGGGGGCACCGGGGAGCTGTTTTTT. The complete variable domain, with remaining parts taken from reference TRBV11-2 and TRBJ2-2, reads EAGVAQSPRYKIIEKRQSVAFWCNPISGHATLYWYQQILGQGPKLLIQFQNNGVVDDSQLPKDRFSAERLKGVDSTLKIQPAKLEDSAVYLCASIPRASGGTGELFFGEGSRLTVL.

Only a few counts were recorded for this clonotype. The CDR3 nucleotides read TGTGCCAGCAGCTTGAGCGTTGTGGGGCTCTTTCCAGAGACCCAGTACTTC. Amino acid sequence: CASSLSVVGLFPETQYF. J is TRBJ2-5 and V is TRBV5-6; TRBD1 might be the D (5 bases). Trimming shortened V by 1 base and J by 4 bases, and 20 bases separated the two germline ends. The germline gives CDR1 SGHDT, CDR2 YYEEEE. This CDR3 has 17 residues.

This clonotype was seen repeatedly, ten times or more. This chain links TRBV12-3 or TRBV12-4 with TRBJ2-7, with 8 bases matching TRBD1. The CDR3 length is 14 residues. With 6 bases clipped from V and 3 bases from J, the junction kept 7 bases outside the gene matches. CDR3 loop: CASSPGTGFYEQYF. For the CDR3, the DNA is TGTGCCAGCAGCCCGGGGACAGGTTTCTACGAGCAGTACTTC.

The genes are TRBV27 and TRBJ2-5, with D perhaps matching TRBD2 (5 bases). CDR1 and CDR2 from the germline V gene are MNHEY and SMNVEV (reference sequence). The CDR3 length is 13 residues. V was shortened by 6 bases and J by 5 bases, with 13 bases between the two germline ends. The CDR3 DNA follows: TGTGCCAGCAGACCCCTAGTAGCGGAGACCCAGTACTTC. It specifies CASRPLVAETQYF.

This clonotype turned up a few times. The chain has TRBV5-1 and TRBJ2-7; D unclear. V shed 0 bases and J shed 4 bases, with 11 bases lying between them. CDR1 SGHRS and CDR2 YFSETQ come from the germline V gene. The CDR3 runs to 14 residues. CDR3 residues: CASSLVTQGYEQYF. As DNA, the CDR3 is TGCGCCAGCAGCTTGGTAACGCAAGGGTACGAGCAGTACTTC.

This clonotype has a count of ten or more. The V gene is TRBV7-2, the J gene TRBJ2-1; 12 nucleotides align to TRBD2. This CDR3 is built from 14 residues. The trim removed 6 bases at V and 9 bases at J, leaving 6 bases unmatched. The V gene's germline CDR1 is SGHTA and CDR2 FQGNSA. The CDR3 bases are TGTGCCAGCAGAGGGACTAGCGGGTTTGGTGAGCAGTTCTTC. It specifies CASRGTSGFGEQFF.

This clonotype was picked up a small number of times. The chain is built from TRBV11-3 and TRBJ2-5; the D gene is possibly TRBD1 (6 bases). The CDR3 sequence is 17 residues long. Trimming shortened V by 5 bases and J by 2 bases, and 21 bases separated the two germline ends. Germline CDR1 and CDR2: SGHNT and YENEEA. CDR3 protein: CASSLSTGFPIQETQYF. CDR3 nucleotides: TGTGCCAGCAGCCTTTCGACAGGTTTCCCTATTCAAGAGACCCAGTACTTC.

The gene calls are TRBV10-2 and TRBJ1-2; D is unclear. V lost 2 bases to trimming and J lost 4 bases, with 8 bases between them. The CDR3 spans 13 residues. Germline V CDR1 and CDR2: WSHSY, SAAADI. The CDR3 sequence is CASSEEASYGYTF. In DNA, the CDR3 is TGCGCCAGCAGTGAGGAGGCAAGCTATGGCTACACCTTC.

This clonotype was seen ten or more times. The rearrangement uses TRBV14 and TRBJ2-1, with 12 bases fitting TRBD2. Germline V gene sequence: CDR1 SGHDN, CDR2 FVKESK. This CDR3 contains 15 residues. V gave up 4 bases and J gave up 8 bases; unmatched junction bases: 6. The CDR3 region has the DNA TGTGCCAGCAGCCCGCGACTAGCGGGAGTATATGAGCAGTTCTTC. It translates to CASSPRLAGVYEQFF.

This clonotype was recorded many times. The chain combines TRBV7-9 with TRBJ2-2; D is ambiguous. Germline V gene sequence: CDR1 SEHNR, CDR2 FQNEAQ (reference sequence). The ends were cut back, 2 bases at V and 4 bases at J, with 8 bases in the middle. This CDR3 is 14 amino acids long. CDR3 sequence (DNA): TGTGCCAGCAGCTTACGAACCCTCACCGGGGAGCTGTTTTTT. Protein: CASSLRTLTGELFF.

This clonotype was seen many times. The CDR3 protein is CSAGPSDRAWETQYF. The CDR3 region has the DNA TGCAGTGCTGGACCTTCCGACAGGGCATGGGAGACCCAGTACTTC. This rearrangement joins TRBV20-1 to TRBJ2-5; 7 nucleotides match TRBD1. This CDR3 comprises 15 residues. V lost 5 bases, J lost 5 bases, and 14 bases stayed unmatched. Per germline, CDR1 DFQATT and CDR2 SNEGSKA (reference sequence).

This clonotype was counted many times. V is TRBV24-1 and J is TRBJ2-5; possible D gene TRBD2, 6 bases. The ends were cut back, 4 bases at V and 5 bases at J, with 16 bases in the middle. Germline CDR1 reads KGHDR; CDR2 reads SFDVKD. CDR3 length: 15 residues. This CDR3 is CATSDTGRRAETQYF. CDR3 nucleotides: TGTGCCACCAGTGACACGGGACGGAGGGCGGAGACCCAGTACTTC.

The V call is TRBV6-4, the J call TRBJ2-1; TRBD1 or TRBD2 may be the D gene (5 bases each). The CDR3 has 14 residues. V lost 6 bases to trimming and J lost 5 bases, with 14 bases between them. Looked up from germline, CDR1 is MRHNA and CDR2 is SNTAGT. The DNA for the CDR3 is TGTGCCAGCAGCTTAACCGGGACCCACAATGAGCAGTTCTTC. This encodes CASSLTGTHNEQFF.

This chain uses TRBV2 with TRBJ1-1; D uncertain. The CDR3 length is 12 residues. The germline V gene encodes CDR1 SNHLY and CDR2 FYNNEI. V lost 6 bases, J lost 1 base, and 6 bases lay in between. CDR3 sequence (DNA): TGTGCCAGCAGGTTGCGGAACACTGAAGCTTTCTTT. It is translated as CASRLRNTEAFF.